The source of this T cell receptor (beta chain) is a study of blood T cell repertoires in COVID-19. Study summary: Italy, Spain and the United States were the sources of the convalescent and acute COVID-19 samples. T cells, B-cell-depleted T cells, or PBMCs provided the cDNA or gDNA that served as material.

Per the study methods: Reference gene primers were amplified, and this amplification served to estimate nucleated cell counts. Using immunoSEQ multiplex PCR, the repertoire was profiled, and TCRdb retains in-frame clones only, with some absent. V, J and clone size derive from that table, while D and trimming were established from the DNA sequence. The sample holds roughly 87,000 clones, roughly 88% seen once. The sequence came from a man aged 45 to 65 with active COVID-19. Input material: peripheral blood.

As DNA, the CDR3 is TGTGCCAGCAGCTTAGGGCCAGGGCGTAACAATGAGCAGTTCTTC. Translating gives CASSLGPGRNNEQFF. The rearrangement uses TRBV7-8 and TRBJ2-1; TRBD1 might be the D (5 bases). Germline V gene data show CDR1 as SGHVS and CDR2 as FQNEAQ. CDR3 size: 15 residues. The V end was cut by 1 base, the J end by 5 bases, with 12 bases between.